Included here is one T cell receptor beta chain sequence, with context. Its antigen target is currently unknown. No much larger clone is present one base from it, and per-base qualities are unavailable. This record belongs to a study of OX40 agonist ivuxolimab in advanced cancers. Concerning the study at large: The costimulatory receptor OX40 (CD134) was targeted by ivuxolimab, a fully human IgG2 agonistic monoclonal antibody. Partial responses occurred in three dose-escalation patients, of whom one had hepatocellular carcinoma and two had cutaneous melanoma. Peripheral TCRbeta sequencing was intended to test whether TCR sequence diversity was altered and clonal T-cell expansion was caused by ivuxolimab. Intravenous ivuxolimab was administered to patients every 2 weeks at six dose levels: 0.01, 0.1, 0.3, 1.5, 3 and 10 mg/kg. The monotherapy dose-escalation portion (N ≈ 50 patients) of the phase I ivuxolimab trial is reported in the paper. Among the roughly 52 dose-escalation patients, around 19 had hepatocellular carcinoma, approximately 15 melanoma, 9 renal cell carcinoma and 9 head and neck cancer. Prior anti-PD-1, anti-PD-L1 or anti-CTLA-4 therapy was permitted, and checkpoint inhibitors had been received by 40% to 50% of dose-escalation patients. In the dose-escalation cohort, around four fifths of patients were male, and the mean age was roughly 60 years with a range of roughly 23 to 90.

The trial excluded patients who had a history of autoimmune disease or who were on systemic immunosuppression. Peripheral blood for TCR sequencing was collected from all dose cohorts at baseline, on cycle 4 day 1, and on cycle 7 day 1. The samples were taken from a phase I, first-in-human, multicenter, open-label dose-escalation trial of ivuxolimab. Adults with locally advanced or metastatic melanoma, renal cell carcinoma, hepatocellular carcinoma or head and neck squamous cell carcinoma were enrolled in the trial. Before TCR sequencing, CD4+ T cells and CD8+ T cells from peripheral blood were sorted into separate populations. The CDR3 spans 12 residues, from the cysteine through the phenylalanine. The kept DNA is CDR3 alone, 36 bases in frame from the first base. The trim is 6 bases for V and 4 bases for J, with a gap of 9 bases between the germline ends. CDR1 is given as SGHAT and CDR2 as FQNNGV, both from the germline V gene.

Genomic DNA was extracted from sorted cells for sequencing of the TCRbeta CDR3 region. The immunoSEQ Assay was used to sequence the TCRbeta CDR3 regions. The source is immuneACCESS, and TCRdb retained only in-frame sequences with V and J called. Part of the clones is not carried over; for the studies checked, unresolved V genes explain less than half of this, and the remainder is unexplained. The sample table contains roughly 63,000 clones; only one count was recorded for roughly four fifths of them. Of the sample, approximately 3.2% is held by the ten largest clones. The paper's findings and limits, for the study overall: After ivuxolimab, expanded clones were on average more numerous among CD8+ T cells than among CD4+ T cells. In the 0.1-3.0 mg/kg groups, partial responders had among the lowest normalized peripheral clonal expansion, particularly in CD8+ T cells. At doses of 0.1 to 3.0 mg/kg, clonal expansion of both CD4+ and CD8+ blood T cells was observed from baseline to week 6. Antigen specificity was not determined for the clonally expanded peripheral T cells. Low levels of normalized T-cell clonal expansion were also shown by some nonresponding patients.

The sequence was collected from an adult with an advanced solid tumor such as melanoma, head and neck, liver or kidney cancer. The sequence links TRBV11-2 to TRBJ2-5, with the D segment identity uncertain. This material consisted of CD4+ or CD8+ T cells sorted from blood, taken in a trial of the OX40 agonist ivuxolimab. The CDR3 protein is CASSQESETQYF. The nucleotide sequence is TGTGCCAGCAGTCAGGAGTCAGAGACCCAGTACTTC.